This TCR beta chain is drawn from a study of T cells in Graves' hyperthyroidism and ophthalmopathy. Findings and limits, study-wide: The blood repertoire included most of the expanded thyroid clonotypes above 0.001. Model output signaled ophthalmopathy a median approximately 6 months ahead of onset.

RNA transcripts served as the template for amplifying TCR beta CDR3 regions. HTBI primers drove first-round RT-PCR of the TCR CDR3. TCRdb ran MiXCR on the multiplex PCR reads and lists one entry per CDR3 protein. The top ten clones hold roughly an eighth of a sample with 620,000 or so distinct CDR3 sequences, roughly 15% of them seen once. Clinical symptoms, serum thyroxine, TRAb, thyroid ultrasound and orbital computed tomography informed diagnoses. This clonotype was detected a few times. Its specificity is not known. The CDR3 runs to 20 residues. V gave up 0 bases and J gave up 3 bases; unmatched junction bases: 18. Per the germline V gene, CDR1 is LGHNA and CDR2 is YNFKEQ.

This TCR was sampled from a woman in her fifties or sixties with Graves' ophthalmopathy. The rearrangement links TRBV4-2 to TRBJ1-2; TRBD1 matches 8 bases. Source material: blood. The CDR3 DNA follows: TGTGCCAGCAGCCAAGAACCCCCGGTGGGTCAGGGGGCTTGGGACTATGGCTACACCTTC. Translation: CASSQEPPVGQGAWDYGYTF.